The 5 T cell receptor beta chains reported below all come from one sample, sequenced in a study of CD8+ T cells in alopecia areata. Following RNA extraction, reverse transcription yielded cDNA that acted as the sequencing template. Sequencing was performed with immunoSEQ multiplex PCR; in TCRdb, only in-frame clones are kept and a portion is missing. The repertoire has around 140,000 clones, approximately 50% of them found once; the top ten carry 0.99%. Sequencing was performed on CD4+ T cells sorted from blood, taken at week 0. The source of these receptors is a human donor with alopecia areata.

This clone was seen more than once but under ten times. The junction shows a germline mismatch at one end, possibly a read error. The chain is built from TRBV5-6 and TRBJ2-5; weak D call: TRBD2 (6 bases). The CDR3 runs 13 residues. Germline CDR1 and CDR2: SGHDT and YYEEEE. CDR3: CASSLAGAGGEDF. Here the CDR3 DNA reads TGTGCCAGCAGCTTGGCGGGAGCCGGGGGTGAGGACTTC.

The chain has TRBV6-6 and TRBJ1-4; D might be TRBD1 (5 bases). Germline V gene sequence: CDR1 MNHNY, CDR2 SVGAGI (reference sequence). The CDR3 spans 12 residues. The V end was cut by 6 bases, the J end by 7 bases, with 9 bases between. The CDR3 region has the DNA TGTGCCAGCAGCGGGACTTTTGAAAAACTGTTTTTT. Residues: CASSGTFEKLFF.

This clone came up a few times. The rearrangement links TRBV23-1 to TRBJ2-5; unclear D gene. TRBV23-1 is reported as an ORF; its role is uncertain. V was trimmed by 2 bases and J by 1 base, leaving 11 bases between them. The CDR3 covers 15 residues. CDR3 nucleotides: TGCGCCAGCAGTCAAGATTCCCAGGTCCAAGAGACCCAGTACTTC. This sequence encodes CASSQDSQVQETQYF.

Of note for this clone: The same CDR3 can be traced to other DNA sequences in this sample. The chain has TRBV7-2 and TRBJ2-5; D gene unclear. In germline, CDR1 is SGHTA, CDR2 FQGNSA. Trimming cost V 2 bases and J 2 bases, with 0 bases left between them. The CDR3 has 11 residues. The CDR3 region has the DNA TGTGCCAGCAGCTTACAAGAGACCCAGTACTTC. This sequence encodes CASSLQETQYF.

The rearrangement links TRBV30 to TRBJ1-5; the match to TRBD1 covers 11 bases. Per germline, CDR1 GTSNPN and CDR2 SVGIG (reference sequence). Unmatched junction bases numbered 8, after V lost 1 base and J lost 6 bases. The length of the CDR3 is 16 residues. CDR3 sequence reads: CAWSAWTGGLGQPQHF. The DNA for the CDR3 is TGTGCCTGGAGTGCCTGGACAGGGGGCCTGGGTCAGCCCCAGCATTTT.